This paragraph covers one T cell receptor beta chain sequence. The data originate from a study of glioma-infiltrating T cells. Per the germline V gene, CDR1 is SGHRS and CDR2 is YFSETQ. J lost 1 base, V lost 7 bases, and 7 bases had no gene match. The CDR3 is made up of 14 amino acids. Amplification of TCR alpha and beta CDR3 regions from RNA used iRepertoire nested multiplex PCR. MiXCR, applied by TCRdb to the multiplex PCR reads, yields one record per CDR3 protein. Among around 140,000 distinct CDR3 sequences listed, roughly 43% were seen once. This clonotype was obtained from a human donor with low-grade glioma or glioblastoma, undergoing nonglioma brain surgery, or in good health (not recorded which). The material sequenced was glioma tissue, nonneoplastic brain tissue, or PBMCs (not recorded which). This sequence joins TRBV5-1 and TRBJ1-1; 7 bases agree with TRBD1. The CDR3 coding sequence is TGCGCCAGCCAACCAGACAGGGAGAACACTGAAGCTTTCTTT. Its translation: CASQPDRENTEAFF.